The present T cell receptor (beta chain) was sequenced within a study of shared clonotypes between healthy human individuals. Germline lookup yields CDR1 MNHNS and CDR2 SASEGT. Trimming removed 6 bases at V and 4 bases at J, with 13 bases between. The CDR3 loop spans 14 amino acids. This table comes from immunoSEQ multiplex PCR, and its TCRdb copy is limited to in-frame clones, with some not included. The data show approximately 2.5 million clones, over 85% seen once. Broader study findings: Sampling was confined to blood; repertoires within tissues likely differ.

In the case of this clone: Its antigen remains unidentified.

The genes are TRBV6-1 and TRBJ1-5; no firm D call. Source material: naive CD4+ T cells from PBMCs. Subset meaning: CD45RA+ positively selected. The sequence was collected from a man between 18 and 29 years old in good health. Some clones in this sample may be carry-over from other donors' samples. CDR3 in DNA: TGTGCCAGCAGGTCCCGCCCGGGTAATCAGCCCCAGCATTTT. It codes for CASRSRPGNQPQHF.